One and the same sample provided the 3 T cell receptor beta chains below, sequenced in a study of T cell changes during pregnancy in multiple sclerosis. Method: immunoSEQ multiplex PCR; TCRdb's copy keeps in-frame clones and lacks some. The data show about 42,000 clones, about 85% seen once. This specimen was CD4+ T cells from peripheral blood mononuclear cells, taken before pregnancy. These receptors originate from a female donor with multiple sclerosis, enrolled in a pregnancy study.

The genes are TRBV7-2 and TRBJ1-1; D gene ambiguous. Trimming shortened V by 1 base and J by 5 bases, and 8 bases separated the two germline ends. Germline V gives CDR1 SGHTA, CDR2 FQGNSA. The CDR3 length is 13 residues. CDR3: CASSLGEGTEAFF. DNA for the CDR3: TGTGCCAGCAGCTTAGGAGAGGGAACTGAAGCTTTCTTT.

In this sample, this clone turned up once. The chain carries TRBV5-8 and TRBJ2-5; D not certain. The ends were cut back, 6 bases at V and 3 bases at J, with 12 bases in the middle. Per the germline V gene, CDR1 is SGHTS and CDR2 is YDEGEE. The CDR3 contains 13 residues. The CDR3 here is CASNFGHKETQYF. In DNA form, the CDR3 reads TGTGCCAGCAACTTTGGTCACAAAGAGACCCAGTACTTC.

The chain combines TRBV18 with TRBJ1-2; TRBD1 is a possible D gene (6 bases). CDR3 size: 17 residues. V lost 6 bases and J lost 0, with 20 bases in between. Per the germline V gene, CDR1 is KGHSH and CDR2 is LQKENI. CDR3 in amino acids: CASSRATGTGTNYGYTF. CDR3 DNA sequence: TGTGCCAGCTCTCGCGCCACAGGGACGGGTACTAACTATGGCTACACCTTC.